The next 28 T cell receptor beta chains were all read from a single sample in a study of blood T cell repertoires in COVID-19. Generated by immunoSEQ multiplex PCR, the TCRdb table keeps only in-frame clones and is missing some. The sample holds under 150,000 clones, roughly four fifths seen once. The sample consisted of peripheral blood. These receptors were collected from a woman aged 80 or older with active or convalescent COVID-19.

The table lists this clone with a count of one. The chain combines TRBV6-5 with TRBJ1-2; 8 positions agree with TRBD1. The CDR3 loop spans 15 amino acids. The ends lost 6 bases at V and 9 bases at J; junction bases unmatched: 15. Germline V gives CDR1 MNHEY, CDR2 SVGAGI. The DNA for the CDR3 is TGTGCCAGCAGCGACAGGGGTCAGGGGGGGATGAGCTACACCTTC. This codes for CASSDRGQGGMSYTF.

The gene calls are TRBV7-2 and TRBJ2-7; 7 bases agree with TRBD2. The J segment lost 5 bases and the V segment lost 4 bases, leaving 14 bases of the junction unmatched. This CDR3 comprises 16 residues. Per germline, CDR1 SGHTA and CDR2 FQGNSA. The CDR3 DNA sequence: TGTGCCAGCAGCTCGACGCCGGGAGGTTGGGTCCACGAGCAGTACTTC. Its protein product is CASSSTPGGWVHEQYF. Complete variable domain (other parts from reference TRBV7-2 and TRBJ2-7): GAGVSQSPSNKVTEKGKDVELRCDPISGHTALYWYRQSLGQGLEFLIYFQGNSAPDKSGLPSDRFSAERTGGSVSTLTIQRTQQEDSAVYLCASSSTPGGWVHEQYFGPGTRLTVT.

This sequence joins TRBV12-5 and TRBJ2-3; D is unresolved. CDR3 length: 12 amino acids. V was cut by 3 bases and J by 4 bases, with 5 bases left in between. Germline lookup yields CDR1 LGHNT and CDR2 FRNRAP. The CDR3 coding sequence is TGTGCTAGTGGTTTTACAGCAGATACGCAGTATTTT. It encodes CASGFTADTQYF.

J is TRBJ2-7 and V is TRBV12-3 or TRBV12-4; D unclear. The CDR3 has 13 residues. With 6 bases removed from V and 2 bases from J, the gap between germline ends came to 11 bases. Here the CDR3 reads CASSRPPAYEQYF. The CDR3 nucleotides read TGTGCCAGCAGCCGTCCCCCCGCCTACGAGCAGTACTTC.

The chain carries TRBV14 and TRBJ2-7, with TRBD1 matching 9 bases. V shed 8 bases and J 5 bases; nucleotides not matched to a gene: 7. Looked up from germline, CDR1 is SGHDN and CDR2 is FVKESK. CDR3 length: 13 residues. The CDR3 region has the DNA TGTGCCAGCCGAAGGACAGGGGTCCACGAGCAGTACTTC. It codes for CASRRTGVHEQYF.

This rearrangement joins TRBV5-6 to TRBJ2-1, with TRBD1 as a possible D gene (6 bases). V lost 4 bases, J lost 3 bases, and 14 bases lay in between. Germline V lookup: CDR1 SGHDT, CDR2 YYEEEE. The CDR3 is 15 residues long. Written as DNA, the CDR3 is TGTGCCAGCAGCCCGACTGGGACACGCTACAATGAGCAGTTCTTC. Translation: CASSPTGTRYNEQFF.

This clone was observed a handful of times. The genes are TRBV2 and TRBJ1-2; D possibly corresponds to TRBD1 (5 bases). Germline CDR1 SNHLY, CDR2 FYNNEI. This CDR3 region has 12 residues. V shed 3 bases and J shed 7 bases, with 9 bases lying between them. The CDR3 nucleotides read TGTGCCAGCAGTGAGGGGGGTTTTGGCTACACCTTC. Translating gives CASSEGGFGYTF. Supplemented by reference TRBV2 and TRBJ1-2, the full variable domain reads EPEVTQTPSHQVTQMGQEVILRCVPISNHLYFYWYRQILGQKVEFLVSFYNNEISEKSEIFDDQFSVERPDGSNFTLKIRSTKLEDSAMYFCASSEGGFGYTFGSGTRLTVV.

J is TRBJ1-4 and V is TRBV7-2, with D possibly TRBD1 on 5 matching bases. V lost 5 bases and J 8 bases, leaving 15 bases between the germline ends. Germline V gives CDR1 SGHTA, CDR2 FQGNSA. This CDR3 is built from 14 residues. CDR3 sequence: CASSLQGTGEKLFF. CDR3 DNA sequence: TGTGCCAGCAGCCTCCAGGGCACCGGGGAAAAACTGTTTTTT. The whole variable domain, filled in from reference TRBV7-2 and TRBJ1-4, reads GAGVSQSPSNKVTEKGKDVELRCDPISGHTALYWYRQSLGQGLEFLIYFQGNSAPDKSGLPSDRFSAERTGGSVSTLTIQRTQQEDSAVYLCASSLQGTGEKLFFGSGTQLSVL.

The chain carries TRBV7-2 and TRBJ2-7; 11 nucleotides match TRBD2. CDR1 SGHTA and CDR2 FQGNSA come from the germline V gene. The ends lost 1 base at V and 5 bases at J; junction bases unmatched: 4. There are 15 residues in the CDR3. This CDR3 is CASSLGLAGGHEQYF. CDR3 in DNA: TGTGCCAGCAGCTTAGGGCTAGCGGGGGGACACGAGCAGTACTTC.

The chain has TRBV4-1 and TRBJ1-4; weak D call: TRBD1 (5 bases). Between the trimmed V and J ends, which lost 2 bases and 5 bases, there was a span of 12 bases. CDR3 length equals 15 residues. Germline assignment: CDR1 MGHRA and CDR2 YSYEKL. The CDR3 sequence: CASSQPTVRNEKLFF. As DNA, the CDR3 is TGCGCCAGCAGCCAACCGACAGTAAGAAATGAAAAACTGTTTTTT.

The genes are TRBV10-1 and TRBJ1-1, with TRBD1 as a possible D gene (6 bases). Germline loops: CDR1 WNHNN, CDR2 SYGVQD (reference sequence). Trimming took off 3 bases at V and 10 bases at J, with 18 bases between the two ends. This CDR3 comprises 14 residues. CDR3 amino acids: CASSESTMRGTAFF. The CDR3 coding sequence is TGCGCCAGCAGTGAATCAACTATGAGGGGGACAGCTTTCTTT.

The CDR3 spells CASSAGGMNTEAFF. In nucleotides, the CDR3 is TGTGCCAGCAGCGCAGGGGGGATGAACACTGAAGCTTTCTTT. The gene calls are TRBV7-3 and TRBJ1-1, with 7 bases aligning to TRBD1. Germline loops: CDR1 SGHTA, CDR2 FQGTGA. This CDR3 is built from 14 residues. V shed 5 bases and J 0 bases; nucleotides not matched to a gene: 3.

V gene TRBV2 combines with J gene TRBJ2-4; 8 bases match TRBD1. Germline V gene sequence: CDR1 SNHLY, CDR2 FYNNEI. The CDR3 extends over 15 amino acids. Trimming cost V 7 bases and J 2 bases; bases outside gene matches: 7. CDR3 nucleotide sequence: TGTGCCAGCAAAGTGCGACAGGGGACCAAAAACATTCAGTACTTC. It codes for CASKVRQGTKNIQYF.

A word on this clone: Other nucleotide sequences in the sample specify the same CDR3. The chain has TRBV19 and TRBJ1-1; D ambiguous. Trimming removed 3 bases at V and 3 bases at J, with 8 bases between. Germline CDR1 reads LNHDA; CDR2 reads SQIVND (reference sequence). The CDR3 contains 13 residues. The CDR3: CASSISGHTEAFF. In DNA, the CDR3 is TGTGCCAGTAGTATCAGCGGTCACACTGAAGCTTTCTTT.

The rearrangement joins TRBV24-1 to TRBJ1-2; no firm D call. The CDR3 runs to 15 residues. CDR1 is KGHDR, CDR2 SFDVKD, per germline. The ends were cut back, 0 bases at V and 0 bases at J, with 7 bases in the middle. The CDR3: CATSDLTVANYGYTF. The CDR3 DNA reads TGTGCCACCAGTGATTTGACAGTAGCTAACTATGGCTACACCTTC.

The DNA for the CDR3 is TGCAGCGTGGGGGACAGGGGGAAAGGCACTGAAGCTTTCTTT. Residues: CSVGDRGKGTEAFF. This chain uses TRBV29-1 with TRBJ1-1; TRBD1 agrees at 11 bases. Trimming removed 6 bases from V and 4 bases from J; junction bases left unmatched: 7. Germline V gene data show CDR1 as SQVTM and CDR2 as ANQGSEA. The length of the CDR3 is 14 residues.

This chain uses TRBV2 with TRBJ2-7, with 9 bases that match TRBD1. CDR3 size: 14 residues. Germline loops: CDR1 SNHLY, CDR2 FYNNEI. V lost 5 bases to trimming and J lost 2 bases; unmatched junction nucleotides: 4. CDR3 in amino acids: CASSYGTGPYEQYF. As DNA, the CDR3 is TGTGCCAGCAGTTACGGGACAGGGCCCTACGAGCAGTACTTC.

The V and J genes are TRBV29-1 and TRBJ1-2; 7 positions match TRBD1. The CDR3 has 12 residues. Germline V CDR1 and CDR2: SQVTM, ANQGSEA. V lost 4 bases and J lost 4; bases outside the gene matches: 3. In DNA form, the CDR3 reads TGCAGCGTTGGGGACAGAACCTATGGCTACACCTTC. It specifies CSVGDRTYGYTF.

The rearrangement uses TRBV4-3 and TRBJ2-2; maybe TRBD2 (6 bases). There are 15 residues in the CDR3. Trimming pared 0 bases from V and 5 bases from J, leaving 10 bases between. The germline V gene has CDR1 LGHNA and CDR2 YSLEER. The CDR3 nucleotides are TGCGCCAGCAGCCAAGATCGGGGGACGACCGGGGAGCTGTTTTTT. Translation: CASSQDRGTTGELFF.

This chain connects TRBV12-5 to TRBJ2-7; D possibly corresponds to TRBD2 (7 bases). V lost 6 bases, J lost 2 bases, and 17 bases lay in between. Germline CDR1 reads LGHNT; CDR2 reads FRNRAP. This CDR3 spans 15 amino acids. Here the CDR3 DNA reads TGTGCTAGTGGAGACGGGCGGGGGCCTCCCTACGAGCAGTACTTC. This translates into CASGDGRGPPYEQYF. Based on the CDR3 plus reference TRBV12-5 and TRBJ2-7, the full variable domain is DARVTQTPRHKVTEMGQEVTMRCQPILGHNTVFWYRQTMMQGLELLAYFRNRAPLDDSGMPKDRFSAEMPDATLATLKIQPSEPRDSAVYFCASGDGRGPPYEQYFGPGTRLTVT.

This rearrangement joins TRBV5-1 to TRBJ2-7; D remains unclear. Trimming removed 3 bases at V and 3 bases at J, with 25 bases between. The CDR3 extends over 18 amino acids. Germline V gene data show CDR1 as SGHRS and CDR2 as YFSETQ. The CDR3 bases are TGCGCCAGCAGCTCAACTTTGCCACGACTGATAGGTAACTACGAGCAGTACTTC. This translates into CASSSTLPRLIGNYEQYF.

The rearrangement links TRBV10-3 to TRBJ1-5; D is ambiguous. This CDR3 is built from 12 residues. The V and J ends lost 4 bases and 7 bases respectively, with 8 bases between them. Germline values: CDR1 ENHRY, CDR2 SYGVKD. The CDR3, as DNA: TGTGCCATCAGTGGCGGGGAGCAGCCCCAGCATTTT. Protein product: CAISGGEQPQHF.

V is TRBV18 and J is TRBJ1-1; TRBD1 aligns across 8 bases. The length of the CDR3 is 20 residues. Germline V gene data show CDR1 as KGHSH and CDR2 as LQKENI. V was clipped by 4 bases and J by 3 bases; unmatched bases: 22. The CDR3: CASSLQPRTGRTTPHTEAFF. CDR3 bases: TGTGCCAGCTCACTACAACCGAGGACAGGGCGAACGACCCCCCACACTGAAGCTTTCTTT.

The chain employs TRBV6-5 and TRBJ2-6, with a tentative D call TRBD1 (6 bases). The CDR3 is 14 residues long. The V gene's germline CDR1 is MNHEY and CDR2 SVGAGI. The V gene lost 6 bases and the J gene lost 1 base, with 7 bases spanning the gap. CDR3 sequence: CASSTGSGANVLTF. The CDR3 DNA sequence: TGTGCCAGCAGCACAGGGTCTGGGGCCAACGTCCTGACTTTC.

The genes are TRBV27 and TRBJ2-5; TRBD1 matches at 10 bases. Per the germline V gene, CDR1 is MNHEY and CDR2 is SMNVEV (reference sequence). V lost 5 bases, J lost 10 bases, and 7 bases stayed unmatched. The CDR3 contains 13 residues. As DNA, the CDR3 is TGTGCCAGCAGTCTCCGGGACAGGGGTGACCAGTACTTC. It encodes CASSLRDRGDQYF.

This clone was found once. This rearrangement joins TRBV5-6 to TRBJ1-1, with D possibly matching TRBD1 (6 bases). The CDR3 length is 14 residues. The germline gives CDR1 SGHDT, CDR2 YYEEEE. The V end lost 4 bases, the J end lost 2 bases, and 12 bases lay between the germline ends. The CDR3 sequence is CASSIRGGNTEAFF. Here the CDR3 DNA reads TGTGCCAGCAGCATTAGAGGGGGAAACACTGAAGCTTTCTTT.

The CDR3 loop reads CASSGTRHTGELFF. The CDR3 coding sequence is TGTGCCAGCAGTGGGACACGACACACCGGGGAGCTGTTTTTT. This chain joins TRBV6-6 and TRBJ2-2; TRBD1 might be the D (6 bases). The V gene lost 5 bases and the J gene lost 3 bases, with 10 bases spanning the gap. Germline V gene sequence: CDR1 MNHNY, CDR2 SVGAGI (reference sequence). This CDR3 is 14 amino acids long.

The chain employs TRBV13 and TRBJ1-2; 8 bases fit TRBD1. The V gene's germline CDR1 is PRHDT and CDR2 FYEKMQ (reference sequence). V shed 5 bases, J shed 11 bases, and the junction held 7 bases outside the gene matches. This CDR3 contains 12 residues. The CDR3 coding sequence is TGTGCCAGCAGCCTCGACAGGGGTGGTTACACCTTC. Amino acid sequence: CASSLDRGGYTF.